This T cell receptor (beta chain) was sequenced for a study of cytomegalovirus exposure and HLA in healthy donors. Concerning this clone itself: Its target is unknown.

The CDR3 has 15 amino acids. Germline CDR1 MGHRA, CDR2 YSYEKL. V dropped 0 bases and J dropped 4; count of bases not matched to a gene: 5. PCR primers comprised 60 Vbeta and 13 Jbeta primers. Sequencing was performed with immunoSEQ multiplex PCR; in TCRdb, only in-frame clones are kept and a portion is missing. This table has 55,000 to 80,000 clones, roughly 80% appearing once. Study-wide findings and caveats: Three chains tied to CMV proved CMV antigen-specific in vitro. Some TCR beta chains (around 160 of them) were listed as cytomegalovirus-associated. Rarity characterized most TCR sequences, yet some public TCRs appeared in many donors. A later analysis linked a missense variant in DCLRE1C to the trimming of TCR beta V and J genes.

The chain uses TRBV4-1 and TRBJ2-5; the match to TRBD2 covers 7 bases. The source material was PBMCs. The TCR sequence derives from a woman aged 25 to 39 in good health and CMV-seropositive. The CDR3 DNA is TGCGCCAGCAGCCAAGATCGGGCTAGCGGAGAGACCCAGTACTTC. Translated, it gives CASSQDRASGETQYF.